These 11 T cell receptor beta chains share one sample of origin, sequenced in a study of cytotoxic CD8 clonotypes in ibrutinib-treated CLL. The assay was immunoSEQ multiplex PCR, and TCRdb's table has in-frame clones only and misses some. This sample has tens of thousands of clones, with less than 70% found just once. The material was PBMCs, obtained after 12 months of ibrutinib treatment. These receptor sequences come from a human donor with chronic lymphocytic leukemia.

The chain is built from TRBV25-1 and TRBJ2-7; D remains ambiguous. The CDR3 length is 15 residues. Looked up from germline, CDR1 is MGHDK and CDR2 is SYGVNS. Trimming shortened V by 1 base and J by 0 bases, and 10 bases separated the two germline ends. In DNA, the CDR3 is TGTGCCAGCAGTGAATGGTGGAAACCCTCCTACGAGCAGTACTTC. Protein product: CASSEWWKPSYEQYF.

This chain links TRBV7-8 with TRBJ1-2, with 11 bases matching TRBD1. This CDR3 comprises 20 residues. The germline V gene has CDR1 SGHVS and CDR2 FQNEAQ. V gave up 4 bases and J gave up 1 base; unmatched junction bases: 17. The CDR3 loop is CASSSPVTLVGTGGNYGYTF. CDR3 coding DNA: TGTGCCAGCAGCTCTCCCGTTACCCTGGTTGGGACAGGGGGTAACTATGGCTACACCTTC.

The gene calls are TRBV7-9 and TRBJ1-6, with D hard to call. V was trimmed by 5 bases and J by 12 bases, leaving 11 bases between them. CDR1 and CDR2 from the germline V gene are SEHNR and FQNEAQ (reference sequence). This CDR3 is built from 12 residues. The chain's CDR3 is CASSPETGPLHF. The CDR3, as DNA: TGTGCCAGCAGCCCCGAGACCGGACCCCTCCACTTT.

The V and J genes are TRBV2 and TRBJ1-5; 7 nucleotides line up with TRBD1. Germline-derived CDR1 and CDR2 are SNHLY and FYNNEI. The CDR3 has 15 amino acids. J lost 5 bases, V lost 5 bases, and 9 bases had no gene match. The DNA of the CDR3 is TGTGCCAGCAGTAAAGACAGGGTCGTGGATCAGCCCCAGCATTTT. This codes for CASSKDRVVDQPQHF.

The genes are TRBV10-3 and TRBJ1-1; 9 nucleotides agree with TRBD1. V dropped 6 bases and J dropped 0; count of bases not matched to a gene: 17. The germline CDR1 and CDR2 sequences are ENHRY and SYGVKD. CDR3 length: 19 amino acids. The CDR3 bases are TGTGCCATCAGAGCCGGGACAGGGAGGGCTGGGGCCGTGAACACTGAAGCTTTCTTT. Translation gives CAIRAGTGRAGAVNTEAFF.

The J gene is TRBJ1-6, the V gene TRBV11-2; D gene ambiguous. The CDR3 totals 13 residues. The V end lost 5 bases, the J end lost 10 bases, and 12 bases lay between the germline ends. CDR1 and CDR2 from the germline V gene are SGHAT and FQNNGV. The CDR3 region has the DNA TGTGCCAGCAGCACACGGCTTCGGTCACCCCTCCACTTT. Translating gives CASSTRLRSPLHF.

CDR3 amino acids: CASSLGQWEETQYF. The CDR3 region has the DNA TGTGCCAGCAGCCTCGGTCAGTGGGAAGAGACCCAGTACTTC. This chain links TRBV5-4 with TRBJ2-5, with D uncertain. V was clipped by 4 bases and J by 3 bases, with 13 bases between them. The CDR3 runs to 14 residues. Per germline, CDR1 SGHNT and CDR2 YYREEE (reference sequence).

In its sample, this clone was seen once. The rearrangement joins TRBV5-1 to TRBJ2-7; a weak D match, TRBD2 (5 bases). Germline V gene data show CDR1 as SGHRS and CDR2 as YFSETQ. Trimming took off 3 bases at V and 0 bases at J, with 13 bases between the two ends. The CDR3 has 15 amino acids. The CDR3 bases are TGCGCCAGCAGCTCCTCTTTAGGGAGCTCCTACGAGCAGTACTTC. This encodes CASSSSLGSSYEQYF.

This clone was counted a few times. The V call is TRBV30, the J call TRBJ2-5; perhaps TRBD2 as D (5 bases). Looked up from germline, CDR1 is GTSNPN and CDR2 is SVGIG (reference sequence). CDR3 size: 12 residues. V was clipped by 3 bases and J by 5 bases, with 10 bases between them. In DNA form, the CDR3 reads TGTGCCTGGAGACTAGATGGGGAGACCCAGTACTTC. Its translation: CAWRLDGETQYF. Variable domain in full (rest from reference TRBV30 and TRBJ2-5): SQTIHQWPATLVQPVGSPLSLECTVEGTSNPNLYWYRQAAGRGLQLLFYSVGIGQISSEVPQNLSASRPQDRQFILSSKKLLLSDSGFYLCAWRLDGETQYFGPGTRLLVL.

The rearrangement links TRBV27 to TRBJ2-7; D ambiguous. V lost 6 bases and J 2 bases, leaving 8 bases between the germline ends. Germline V gene lookup returns CDR1 MNHEY and CDR2 SMNVEV (reference sequence). This CDR3 spans 12 amino acids. The chain's CDR3 is CASRLDPYEQYF. DNA for the CDR3: TGTGCCAGCAGACTGGACCCCTACGAGCAGTACTTC.

This chain uses TRBV7-6 with TRBJ1-1; a weak D match, TRBD1 (6 bases). Germline lookup yields CDR1 SGHVS and CDR2 FNYEAQ. CDR3 length equals 14 residues. Trimming removed 1 base at V and 2 bases at J, with 8 bases between. This CDR3 reads CASSLEGGNTEAFF. The CDR3 region has the DNA TGTGCCAGCAGCTTAGAGGGGGGTAACACTGAAGCTTTCTTT.